This T cell receptor beta chain comes out of a study of cytomegalovirus exposure and HLA in healthy donors. On this clone: Its antigen is undetermined.

Vbeta (60) and Jbeta (13) primers were used in the PCR. Here immunoSEQ multiplex PCR was the method, and the copy in TCRdb shows in-frame clones only, minus some. The top ten clones hold more than 4% of a sample with over 100,000 clones, approximately 80% of them seen once. Germline V lookup: CDR1 MGHRA, CDR2 YSYEKL. CDR3 length: 13 amino acids. V gave up 4 bases and J gave up 5 bases, with 11 bases separating them. Findings of the study overall: Reports indicated that the classifier achieved high specificity and sensitivity in diagnosing cytomegalovirus status. A later analysis appeared to link common viral pathogens to several of the most significant clusters. HLA-A and HLA-B allele assignments for most subjects were reportedly predicted accurately using TCR beta sequences.

The receptor was derived from a male donor in good health and CMV-seropositive. Sequenced material: PBMCs. This chain connects TRBV4-1 to TRBJ2-5; possibly TRBD1 for D (6 bases). The CDR3 region is CASSRWQGETQYF. CDR3 DNA: TGCGCCAGCAGCCGGTGGCAGGGGGAGACCCAGTACTTC.